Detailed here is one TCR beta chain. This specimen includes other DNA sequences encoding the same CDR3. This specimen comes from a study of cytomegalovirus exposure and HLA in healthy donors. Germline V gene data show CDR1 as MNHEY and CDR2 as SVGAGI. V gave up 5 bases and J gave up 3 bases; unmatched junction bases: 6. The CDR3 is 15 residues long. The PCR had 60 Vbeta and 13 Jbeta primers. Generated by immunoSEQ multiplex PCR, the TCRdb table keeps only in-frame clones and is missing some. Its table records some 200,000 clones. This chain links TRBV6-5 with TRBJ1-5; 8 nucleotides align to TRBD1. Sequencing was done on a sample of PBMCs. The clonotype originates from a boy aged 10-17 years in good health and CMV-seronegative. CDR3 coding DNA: TGTGCCAGCAGTCCCGACAGGGGAAACAATCAGCCCCAGCATTTT. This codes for CASSPDRGNNQPQHF.